These 25 T cell receptor beta chains share one sample of origin, sequenced in a study of blood T cells in healthy people across ages. Next came a second PCR, run for about 7 to 12 cycles, which used a sample-barcoded 5' primer along with a J-beta primer mix. TCRdb re-analysed the 5' RACE reads in MiXCR, keeping a single row per CDR3 protein. The table records roughly 1,700,000 distinct CDR3 sequences, 28% of them present only once. The sample taken for sequencing was blood. Source of these receptors: a woman in her twenties or thirties in good health.

The chain couples TRBV5-5 to TRBJ2-7, with 8 positions matching TRBD1. V gave up 3 bases and J gave up 5 bases; unmatched junction bases: 10. CDR3 length: 15 residues. The germline V gene has CDR1 SGHKS and CDR2 YYEKEE (reference sequence). CDR3 DNA: TGTGCCAGCAGCTCCCAGACAGGGGTGGTCCACGAGCAGTACTTC. Amino acids: CASSSQTGVVHEQYF.

This sequence joins TRBV4-1 and TRBJ2-5, with D perhaps TRBD2 (7 bases). V was clipped by 5 bases and J by 5 bases, with 18 bases between them. The CDR3 extends over 15 amino acids. Looked up from germline, CDR1 is MGHRA and CDR2 is YSYEKL. CDR3 sequence (DNA): TGCGCCAGCAGCAGATCCCCGGGGGGCGGGGAGACCCAGTACTTC. Translated, it gives CASSRSPGGGETQYF.

There are a few counts of this clonotype. This rearrangement joins TRBV4-1 to TRBJ2-2; 9 nucleotides agree with TRBD2. Trimming cost V 3 bases and J 2 bases; bases outside gene matches: 7. The CDR3 runs 17 residues. From germline, CDR1 is MGHRA and CDR2 YSYEKL. For the CDR3, the DNA is TGCGCCAGCAGCCAGATGTTAGCGGGGGTAAACACCGGGGAGCTGTTTTTT. Amino acids: CASSQMLAGVNTGELFF.

The chain employs TRBV20-1 and TRBJ1-4; TRBD1 agrees at 7 bases. The CDR3 has 14 residues. With 0 bases clipped from V and 8 bases from J, the junction kept 6 bases outside the gene matches. CDR1 is DFQATT, CDR2 SNEGSKA, per germline (reference sequence). The CDR3, as DNA: TGCAGTGCTAGAGATGCCCAGGGGGGGGAAAAACTGTTTTTT. The encoded protein is CSARDAQGGEKLFF.

The chain employs TRBV6-5 and TRBJ2-5, with D hard to call. Deletions cut 2 bases from V and 0 bases from J, with 7 bases between. The CDR3 has 14 residues. Germline V gives CDR1 MNHEY, CDR2 SVGAGI. CDR3 nucleotide sequence: TGTGCCAGCAGTTACAGGATCCACCAAGAGACCCAGTACTTC. Its protein product is CASSYRIHQETQYF.

V usage is TRBV5-5 and J usage is TRBJ2-7, with TRBD2 identical over 9 bases. Germline CDR1 SGHKS, CDR2 YYEKEE (reference sequence). The J segment lost 3 bases and the V segment lost 0 bases, leaving 7 bases of the junction unmatched. CDR3 length: 16 residues. The CDR3 bases are TGTGCCAGCAGCTTGGGGCCTAGCGGGACCGTCTACGAGCAGTACTTC. This codes for CASSLGPSGTVYEQYF. Full variable domain (remainder filled in from reference TRBV5-5 and TRBJ2-7): DAGVTQSPTHLIKTRGQQVTLRCSPISGHKSVSWYQQVLGQGPQFIFQYYEKEERGRGNFPDRFSARQFPNYSSELNVNALLLGDSALYLCASSLGPSGTVYEQYFGPGTRLTVT.

This clonotype was detected many times. The gene calls are TRBV15 and TRBJ2-1; D call uncertain. Germline V lookup: CDR1 LNHNV, CDR2 YYDKDF (reference sequence). V lost 1 base and J lost 4, with 8 bases in between. The CDR3 extends over 14 amino acids. This CDR3 reads CATSRGEQYNEQFF. CDR3 sequence (DNA): TGTGCCACCAGCAGAGGGGAACAGTACAATGAGCAGTTCTTC.

Ten or more counts support this clonotype. The chain combines TRBV20-1 with TRBJ2-5, with D possibly being TRBD2 (5 bases). Germline lookup yields CDR1 DFQATT and CDR2 SNEGSKA (reference sequence). CDR3 length equals 12 residues. Deletions cut 8 bases from V and 5 bases from J, with 15 bases between. This CDR3 reads CSSRGGEETQYF. In DNA, the CDR3 is TGCAGTTCACGTGGTGGGGAGGAGACCCAGTACTTC.

This clonotype appeared a few times. The V call is TRBV6-2 or TRBV6-3, the J call TRBJ2-7; D is perhaps TRBD1 (6 bases). Per germline, CDR1 MNHEY and CDR2 SVGEGT. Between the trimmed V and J ends, which lost 5 bases and 2 bases, there was a span of 16 bases. There are 15 residues in the CDR3. For the CDR3, the DNA is TGTGCCAGCAGTGTTAATGGACGGACAGCCTACGAGCAGTACTTC. It translates to CASSVNGRTAYEQYF.

In DNA form, the CDR3 reads TGTGCCAGCACCCCTCGGGCGGATAATGAAAAACTGTTTTTT. It encodes CASTPRADNEKLFF. The chain recombines TRBV12-3 or TRBV12-4 with TRBJ1-4; D gene ambiguous. The V and J ends lost 7 bases and 4 bases respectively, with 13 bases between them. This CDR3 is built from 14 residues.

This clonotype was seen only once. The germline gene is not matched at one end of the junction; a read error may be the cause. The V call is TRBV5-5, the J call TRBJ2-1, with TRBD1 matching 7 bases. CDR1 is SGHKS and CDR2 is YYEKEE in the germline V gene (reference sequence). The CDR3 length is 14 residues. CDR3 loop: CVSSLATGYNEQFF. The CDR3, as DNA: TGTGTCAGCAGCTTGGCGACAGGGTACAATGAGCAGTTCTTC.

The chain has TRBV6-6 and TRBJ2-1, with 7 bases fitting TRBD1. This CDR3 contains 13 residues. Germline CDR1 reads MNHNY; CDR2 reads SVGAGI (reference sequence). Germline trimming cut 9 bases from V and 6 bases from J; bases unmatched to any gene: 8. CDR3 nucleotide sequence: TGTGCCAGTGCCCTGGACAGGCTCAATGAGCAGTTCTTC. Amino acid sequence: CASALDRLNEQFF.

This clonotype was detected ten times or more. This chain uses TRBV12-3 or TRBV12-4 with TRBJ2-7; D is unclear. The CDR3 contains 11 residues. Deletions cut 3 bases from V and 10 bases from J, with 10 bases between. CDR3 sequence: CASSFGPLQYF. CDR3 bases: TGTGCCAGCAGTTTCGGTCCCCTACAGTACTTC.

The CDR3 here is CASSRGGLAGYEQYF. The CDR3 coding sequence is TGTGCCAGCAGCCGGGGGGGACTAGCGGGCTACGAGCAGTACTTC. The chain joins TRBV12-3 or TRBV12-4 to TRBJ2-7; 12 bases match TRBD2. After removal of 6 bases from V and 3 bases from J, the junction contained 6 bases not matched to a gene. The CDR3 has 15 residues.

V usage is TRBV5-1 and J usage is TRBJ2-7; D tentatively reads TRBD1 or TRBD2 (5 bases each). This CDR3 is built from 13 residues. Germline CDR1 reads SGHRS; CDR2 reads YFSETQ. Trimming cost V 0 bases and J 10 bases, with 14 bases left between them. The CDR3 region has the DNA TGCGCCAGCAGCTTGGGTGGGACCTCTCAACAGTACTTC. This encodes CASSLGGTSQQYF.

The table lists this clonotype with many counts. The V call is TRBV4-1, the J call TRBJ2-7, with D possibly matching TRBD1 (6 bases). Germline loops: CDR1 MGHRA, CDR2 YSYEKL. The ends were cut back, 0 bases at V and 0 bases at J, with 9 bases in the middle. The CDR3 length is 15 residues. The CDR3 DNA follows: TGCGCCAGCAGCCAAGAGACAGGTAGCTCCTACGAGCAGTACTTC. It yields the protein CASSQETGSSYEQYF.

The genes are TRBV20-1 and TRBJ2-1; D unclear. The CDR3 runs to 11 residues. V gave up 3 bases and J gave up 9 bases, with 9 bases separating them. CDR1 is DFQATT, CDR2 SNEGSKA, per germline (reference sequence). The CDR3 DNA reads TGCAGTGCTAGGGTGGCTCTTGAGCAGTTCTTC. Translating gives CSARVALEQFF.

The chain combines TRBV6-6 with TRBJ2-2; tentative D call: TRBD2 (7 bases). Looked up from germline, CDR1 is MNHNY and CDR2 is SVGAGI (reference sequence). This CDR3 spans 16 amino acids. The ends were cut back, 7 bases at V and 5 bases at J, with 20 bases in the middle. This CDR3 is CASKKGGTRGTGELFF. DNA for the CDR3: TGTGCCAGCAAAAAGGGGGGGACTCGGGGGACCGGGGAGCTGTTTTTT.

The chain recombines TRBV6-2 or TRBV6-3 with TRBJ1-1; no definite D call. Germline V gene data show CDR1 as MNHEY and CDR2 as SVGEGT. The CDR3 loop spans 10 amino acids. V was clipped by 11 bases and J by 10 bases, with 14 bases between them. DNA of the CDR3: TGTGCCGAAGCAGGTCCTGGAGCTTTCTTT. This codes for CAEAGPGAFF.

This chain joins TRBV5-1 and TRBJ2-1; 9 positions match TRBD2. Unmatched junction bases numbered 15, after V lost 4 bases and J lost 13 bases. Per the germline V gene, CDR1 is SGHRS and CDR2 is YFSETQ. This CDR3 has 15 amino acids. The CDR3 DNA sequence: TGCGCCAGCAGCCCCCTGGGGGTTGGCGGGAGGGCCCAGTTCTTC. Residues: CASSPLGVGGRAQFF.

Concerning this clonotype: One end of the junction varies from germline; a read error may be responsible. This chain uses TRBV7-2 with TRBJ2-1, with 9 bases identical to TRBD2. The CDR3 contains 16 residues. Germline CDR1 reads SGHTA; CDR2 reads FQGNSA. CDR3 sequence reads: CASSFSGSGGRNGQFF. Here the CDR3 DNA reads TGTGCCAGCAGCTTTAGCGGTAGCGGGGGCAGGAATGGGCAGTTCTTC. Supplemented by reference TRBV7-2 and TRBJ2-1, the full variable domain reads GAGVSQSPSNKVTEKGKDVELRCDPISGHTALYWYRQSLGQGLEFLIYFQGNSAPDKSGLPSDRFSAERTGGSVSTLTIQRTQQEDSAVYLCASSFSGSGGRNGQFFGPGTRLTVL.

On this clonotype: A much larger clone is a single base away; this may be a read error. V is TRBV3-1 and J is TRBJ2-7, with 7 bases that match TRBD1. Germline CDR1 reads LGHDT; CDR2 reads YNNKEL (reference sequence). The ends lost 4 bases at V and 3 bases at J; junction bases unmatched: 3. The CDR3 sequence is 13 residues long. Here the CDR3 DNA reads TGTGCCAGCAGCCCGGGACAGTACTACGAGCAGTACTTC. Protein product: CASSPGQYYEQYF.

Many counts were recorded for this clonotype. The chain recombines TRBV29-1 with TRBJ2-1; 8 nucleotides match TRBD2. The CDR3 is made up of 14 amino acids. Germline CDR1 and CDR2: SQVTM and ANQGSEA. V gave up 7 bases and J gave up 5 bases; unmatched junction bases: 10. The CDR3 DNA reads TGCAGCGCGGACGCCGGGGGGGTTGACAATGAGCAGTTCTTC. This codes for CSADAGGVDNEQFF.

The rearrangement uses TRBV7-3 and TRBJ2-5; TRBD2 matches 8 bases. V was clipped by 8 bases and J by 11 bases; unmatched bases: 19. The length of the CDR3 is 15 residues. Germline lookup yields CDR1 SGHTA and CDR2 FQGTGA. CDR3 loop: CASAKGTSGRNEQYF. For the CDR3, the DNA is TGTGCCAGCGCGAAAGGAACTAGCGGCCGAAATGAGCAGTACTTC.

Notes on this clonotype: Sequence at one end of the junction differs from germline and may be a read error. This chain uses TRBV7-2 with TRBJ1-1; TRBD1 agrees at 7 bases. Per the germline V gene, CDR1 is SGHTA and CDR2 is FQGNSA. This CDR3 has 13 amino acids. The CDR3 DNA reads as TGTGCCAGCAGACTGGACAGGAACACTGGAGCTTTCTTT. Translation: CASRLDRNTGAFF.